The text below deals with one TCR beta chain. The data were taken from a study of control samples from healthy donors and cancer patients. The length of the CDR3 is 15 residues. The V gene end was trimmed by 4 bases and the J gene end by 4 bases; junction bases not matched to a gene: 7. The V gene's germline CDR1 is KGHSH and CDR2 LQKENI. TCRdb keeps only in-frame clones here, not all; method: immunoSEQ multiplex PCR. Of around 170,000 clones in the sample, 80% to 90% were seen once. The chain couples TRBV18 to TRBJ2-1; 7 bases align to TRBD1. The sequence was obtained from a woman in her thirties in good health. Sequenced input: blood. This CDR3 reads CASSLIDRAYNEQFF. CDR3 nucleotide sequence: TGTGCCAGCTCACTCATAGACAGGGCTTACAATGAGCAGTTCTTC.